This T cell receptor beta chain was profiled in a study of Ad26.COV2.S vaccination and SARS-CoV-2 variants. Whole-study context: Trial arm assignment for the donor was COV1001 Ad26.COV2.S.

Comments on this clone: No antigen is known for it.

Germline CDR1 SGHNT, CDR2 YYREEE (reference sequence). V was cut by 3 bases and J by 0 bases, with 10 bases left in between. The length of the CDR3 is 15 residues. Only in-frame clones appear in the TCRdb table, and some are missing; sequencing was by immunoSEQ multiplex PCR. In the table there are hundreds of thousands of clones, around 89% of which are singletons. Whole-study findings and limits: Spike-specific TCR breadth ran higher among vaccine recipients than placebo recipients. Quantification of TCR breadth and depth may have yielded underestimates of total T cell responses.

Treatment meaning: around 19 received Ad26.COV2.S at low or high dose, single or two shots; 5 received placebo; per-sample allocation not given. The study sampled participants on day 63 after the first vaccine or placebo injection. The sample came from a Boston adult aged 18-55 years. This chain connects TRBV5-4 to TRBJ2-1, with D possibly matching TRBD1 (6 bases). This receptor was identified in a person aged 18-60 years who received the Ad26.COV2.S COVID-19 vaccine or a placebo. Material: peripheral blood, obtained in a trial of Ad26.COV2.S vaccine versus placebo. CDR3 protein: CASSSGQTSYNEQFF. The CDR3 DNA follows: TGTGCCAGCAGCTCCGGACAGACCTCCTACAATGAGCAGTTCTTC.